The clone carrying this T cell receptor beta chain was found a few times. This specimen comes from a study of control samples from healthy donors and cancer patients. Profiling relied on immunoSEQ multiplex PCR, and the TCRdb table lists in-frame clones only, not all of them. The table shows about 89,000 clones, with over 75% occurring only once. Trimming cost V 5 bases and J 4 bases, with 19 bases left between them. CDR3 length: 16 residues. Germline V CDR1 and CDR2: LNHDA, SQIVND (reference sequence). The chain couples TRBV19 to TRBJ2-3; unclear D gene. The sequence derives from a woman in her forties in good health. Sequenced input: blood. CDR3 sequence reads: CASSLSGAKGPDTQYF. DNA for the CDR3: TGTGCCAGTAGTCTAAGTGGAGCGAAAGGACCAGATACGCAGTATTTT.